This TCR beta chain was retrieved from a study of T cell clonality in common variable immunodeficiency. Regarding the study as a whole: In common variable immunodeficiency, TCR beta chains reportedly carried fewer deletions and N-nucleotide insertions.

Sequenced by immunoSEQ multiplex PCR; TCRdb stores in-frame clones only, minus some. This sample has approximately 30,000 clones, each found more than once. A note on this clone: The target antigen is unknown.

The specimen was peripheral blood mononuclear cells. The TCR sequence derives from a human donor with common variable immunodeficiency.

The CDR3 loop reads CASSLTRYEQYF. The sequenced CDR3 bases are TGTGCCAGCAGTCTCACAAGGTACGAG. The V gene is TRBV2, the J gene TRBJ2-7; no clear D. The CDR3 extends 3 residues past the end of the read, so its final part is completed from the germline J gene. Germline CDR1 is SNHLY and CDR2 is FYNNEI. This CDR3 has 12 amino acids. Between the trimmed V and J ends, which lost 5 bases and 4 bases, there was a span of 9 bases. The full variable domain, its missing parts supplied by reference TRBV2 and TRBJ2-7, is EPEVTQTPSHQVTQMGQEVILRCVPISNHLYFYWYRQILGQKVEFLVSFYNNEISEKSEIFDDQFSVERPDGSNFTLKIRSTKLEDSAMYFCASSLTRYEQYFGPGTRLTVT.